This passage covers 14 T cell receptor beta chains from one sample sequenced in a study of cytomegalovirus exposure and HLA in healthy donors. 13 Jbeta primers and 60 Vbeta primers were used for the PCR. Clones were sequenced by immunoSEQ multiplex PCR, and TCRdb holds only the in-frame ones, with some missing. Altogether 55,000 to 65,000 clones are present, under 85% being singletons, with the ten largest covering roughly 3%. Sequenced material: PBMCs. Every receptor here comes from a woman aged 25-40 years in good health and CMV-seronegative.

This clone was seen a single time. This chain joins TRBV11-2 and TRBJ1-1; D gene unclear. The CDR3 is made up of 13 amino acids. V gave up 4 bases and J gave up 1 base, with 7 bases separating them. Germline CDR1 and CDR2: SGHAT and FQNNGV. The CDR3 DNA is TGTGCCAGCAGCTGGGCGAAGAACACTGAAGCTTTCTTT. Protein product: CASSWAKNTEAFF.

The chain combines TRBV30 with TRBJ1-2; D is unresolved. CDR1 is GTSNPN and CDR2 is SVGIG in the germline V gene (reference sequence). CDR3 size: 12 residues. The V end lost 3 bases, the J end lost 5 bases, and 10 bases lay between the germline ends. CDR3 DNA sequence: TGTGCCTGGAGCGTCCCGGAGTATGGCTACACCTTC. Protein product: CAWSVPEYGYTF.

CDR3 coding DNA: TGTGCCAGCAGCCATACCGGGACAGCGCTTGGCTACACCTTC. Protein sequence: CASSHTGTALGYTF. The chain uses TRBV14 and TRBJ1-2, with 7 bases lining up with TRBD1. This CDR3 spans 14 amino acids. CDR1 is SGHDN and CDR2 is FVKESK in the germline V gene. The ends lost 3 bases at V and 7 bases at J; junction bases unmatched: 8. Full variable domain (outside the CDR3, taken from reference TRBV14 and TRBJ1-2): EAGVTQFPSHSVIEKGQTVTLRCDPISGHDNLYWYRRVMGKEIKFLLHFVKESKQDESGMPNNRFLAERTGGTYSTLKVQPAELEDSGVYFCASSHTGTALGYTFGSGTRLTVV.

In this sample, this clone turned up a few times. The V and J genes are TRBV11-3 and TRBJ2-7; D perhaps matches TRBD2 (7 bases). V was pared by 5 bases and J by 7 bases, with 18 bases between. The CDR3 has 14 residues. Looked up from germline, CDR1 is SGHNT and CDR2 is YENEEA. CDR3 in amino acids: CASSAGGGAWEQYF. CDR3 bases: TGTGCCAGCAGCGCCGGAGGGGGGGCTTGGGAGCAGTACTTC.

The chain is built from TRBV19 and TRBJ2-3, with 10 bases fitting TRBD2. With V trimmed by 4 bases and J by 2 bases, 3 bases remained unmatched. From germline, CDR1 is LNHDA and CDR2 SQIVND (reference sequence). The CDR3 has 15 amino acids. CDR3 DNA: TGTGCCAGTAGTACGGGACTAGCGAACACAGATACGCAGTATTTT. This sequence encodes CASSTGLANTDTQYF. The full variable domain, rest sourced from reference TRBV19 and TRBJ2-3, is DGGITQSPKYLFRKEGQNVTLSCEQNLNHDAMYWYRQDPGQGLRLIYYSQIVNDFQKGDIAEGYSVSREKKESFPLTVTSAQKNPTAFYLCASSTGLANTDTQYFGPGTRLTVL.

The rearrangement links TRBV27 to TRBJ2-2; D is uncertain. The V gene lost 3 bases and the J gene lost 5 bases, with 7 bases spanning the gap. This CDR3 comprises 13 residues. The germline V gene encodes CDR1 MNHEY and CDR2 SMNVEV (reference sequence). The CDR3 here is CASSFGRTGELFF. The CDR3 DNA is TGTGCCAGCAGTTTTGGCAGGACCGGGGAGCTGTTTTTT.

This clone was seen just once. The J gene is TRBJ1-3, the V gene TRBV19, with 7 nucleotides matching TRBD1. The CDR3 extends over 16 amino acids. V lost 6 bases to trimming and J lost 4 bases; unmatched junction nucleotides: 12. In germline, CDR1 is LNHDA, CDR2 SQIVND (reference sequence). DNA for the CDR3: TGTGCCAGTAGCATCGAGGAGGGGGCGTCAGGAAACACCATATATTTT. It translates to CASSIEEGASGNTIYF.

The rearrangement joins TRBV4-2 to TRBJ1-1, with D uncertain. The germline V gene has CDR1 LGHNA and CDR2 YNFKEQ. The CDR3 extends over 14 amino acids. Trimming took off 4 bases at V and 1 base at J, with 10 bases between the two ends. The DNA for the CDR3 is TGTGCCAGCAGCCGAGAGGCACGGAACACTGAAGCTTTCTTT. It is translated as CASSREARNTEAFF.

The J gene is TRBJ2-2, the V gene TRBV4-3; D not certain. The germline V gene encodes CDR1 LGHNA and CDR2 YSLEER. V was trimmed by 2 bases and J by 2 bases, leaving 6 bases between them. The CDR3 covers 14 residues. CDR3 protein: CASSQSRNTGELFF. The CDR3 DNA reads as TGCGCCAGCAGCCAATCCAGAAACACCGGGGAGCTGTTTTTT.

The CDR3 spells CATSRGVDRSYEQYV. The CDR3 region has the DNA TGTGCCACCAGCAGAGGCGTAGACAGGTCCTACGAGCAGTACGTC. The chain uses TRBV15 and TRBJ2-7; tentative D call: TRBD1 (6 bases). The germline CDR1 and CDR2 sequences are LNHNV and YYDKDF (reference sequence). The V gene lost 1 base and the J gene lost 1 base, with 11 bases spanning the gap. The CDR3 spans 15 residues.

The chain carries TRBV27 and TRBJ2-1; 10 nucleotides line up with TRBD2. The CDR3 has 15 residues. Trimming at V came to 0 bases and at J to 4 bases, leaving 0 bases not matched to a gene. CDR1 is MNHEY, CDR2 SMNVEV, per germline (reference sequence). CDR3 coding DNA: TGTGCCAGCAGTTTATCTAGCGGGGGGTACAATGAGCAGTTCTTC. This translates into CASSLSSGGYNEQFF.

The rearrangement links TRBV5-5 to TRBJ1-3, with D possibly matching TRBD1 (5 bases). The CDR3 loop spans 15 amino acids. Germline V gives CDR1 SGHKS, CDR2 YYEKEE (reference sequence). Trimming took off 0 bases at V and 4 bases at J, with 11 bases between the two ends. This chain's CDR3 is CASSLAGGVGNTIYF. The CDR3 DNA sequence: TGTGCCAGCAGCTTGGCCGGAGGGGTGGGAAACACCATATATTTT.

This clone was counted between two and nine times. The gene calls are TRBV29-1 and TRBJ2-3; 7 bases match TRBD1. Germline CDR1 and CDR2: SQVTM and ANQGSEA. The CDR3 length is 14 residues. The CDR3 nucleotides are TGCATTGCCAACCAGGGGGTTGGCACAGATACGCAGTATTTT. Residues: CIANQGVGTDTQYF.

In this sample, this clone turned up a few times. The CDR3 DNA sequence: TGTGCCAGCAGTGGACAGGGGGATAATTCACCCCTCCACTTT. Amino acid sequence: CASSGQGDNSPLHF. The V and J genes are TRBV6-1 and TRBJ1-6; 9 nucleotides agree with TRBD1. CDR3 length: 14 residues. J lost 5 bases, V lost 4 bases, and 0 bases had no gene match. Per the germline V gene, CDR1 is MNHNS and CDR2 is SASEGT.